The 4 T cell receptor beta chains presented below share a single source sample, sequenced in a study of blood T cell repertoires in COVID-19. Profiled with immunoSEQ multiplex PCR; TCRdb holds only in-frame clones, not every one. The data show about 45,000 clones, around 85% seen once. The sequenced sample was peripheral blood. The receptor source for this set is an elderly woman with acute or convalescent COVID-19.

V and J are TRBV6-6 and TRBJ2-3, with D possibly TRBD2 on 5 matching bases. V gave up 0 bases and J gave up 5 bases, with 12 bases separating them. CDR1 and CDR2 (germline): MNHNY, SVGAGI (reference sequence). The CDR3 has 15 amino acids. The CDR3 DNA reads TGTGCCAGCAGTTACTCGTCGGCGAGCGGAGATACGCAGTATTTT. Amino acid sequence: CASSYSSASGDTQYF.

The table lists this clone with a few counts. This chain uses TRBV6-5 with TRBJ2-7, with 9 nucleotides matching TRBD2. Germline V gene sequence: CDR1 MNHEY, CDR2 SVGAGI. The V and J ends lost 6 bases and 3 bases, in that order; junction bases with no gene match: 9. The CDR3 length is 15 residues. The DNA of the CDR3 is TGTGCCAGCAGCCCCCTAGCGGGGATTAACTACGAGCAGTACTTC. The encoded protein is CASSPLAGINYEQYF.

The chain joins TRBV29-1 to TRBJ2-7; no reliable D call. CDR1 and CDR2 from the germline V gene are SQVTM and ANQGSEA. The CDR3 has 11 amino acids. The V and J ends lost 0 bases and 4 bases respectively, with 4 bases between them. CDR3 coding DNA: TGCAGCGTTGAAGAGCAGTACGAGCAGTACTTC. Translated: CSVEEQYEQYF.

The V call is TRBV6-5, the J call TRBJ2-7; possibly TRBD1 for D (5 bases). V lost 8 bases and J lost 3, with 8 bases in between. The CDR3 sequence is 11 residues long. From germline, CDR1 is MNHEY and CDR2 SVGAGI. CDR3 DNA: TGTGCCAGCGACGACAGCTACGAGCAGTACTTC. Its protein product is CASDDSYEQYF.